This T cell receptor (beta chain) emerged from a study of blood T cell repertoires in COVID-19 (TCRdb year 2020). Looking at the study overall: Samples from collaborators originated in the United States, Italy and Spain and spanned both the acute and convalescent phases of COVID-19. A freely available public database, intended as a resource for researchers studying the immune response to SARS-CoV-2, is where the repertoires were released. Where available, HLA class I and class II types were obtained from metadata supplied by the sample provider rather than from assay-based typing. The sample metadata nearly always contained a de-identified subject ID, COVID-19 status, age in years and sex. The material from the prospective study consisted of cDNA or gDNA derived from T cells, B-cell-depleted T cells, or PBMCs. Subjects who had been exposed to COVID-19, were actively infected with it, or had recovered from it provided the deeply sampled blood TCRbeta repertoires that made up the dataset. Samples came from the ongoing ImmuneRACE study (first 160 participants) plus 1,254 subjects from 6 global collaborators.

The immunoSEQ Assay, a bias-controlled multiplex PCR, was used to amplify TCRbeta CDR3 regions from genomic DNA. Per the source publication's procedure: The number of nucleated cells in each sample was estimated by amplification of reference gene primers within the assay. Sequence reads were collapsed and filtered to measure the absolute abundance of every unique TCRbeta CDR3 rearrangement. For each sample, productive Simpson clonality was calculated as the square root of Simpson's diversity index over productive rearrangements. As stored in TCRdb, this immuneACCESS dataset retains in-frame rearrangements with V and J assigned. A fraction of the clones does not appear; measured against another copy, unresolved V genes explain less than half of the discrepancy, and the remainder lacks a known reason. For V, J and clone size, that table is used; D and trimming come from the DNA. The sample table records some 330,000 clones; around 89% of these occur just once. The ten largest clones add up to more than 3% of the sample.

The CDR1 and CDR2 encoded by the germline V gene are MNHEY and SVGAGI. The V and J ends are trimmed by 5 bases and 0 bases, leaving 7 bases between them. The CDR3 starts with the cysteine, ends with the phenylalanine, and has 13 residues. The entry retains the CDR3 DNA only, 39 bases that are in frame from base 1. What the research found in general, with its limitations: How much clinical and demographic metadata was included differed by source and by participant, and the metadata was provided uncurated.

Concerning this clone itself: Its antigen specificity is not known. Qualities for individual bases were not recorded, and no much larger clone is one base off. The identical CDR3 is also encoded by other nucleotide sequences in the sample.

Whole blood was collected in K2EDTA tubes by collaborating institutions according to the institutions' own protocols. For TCRbeta analysis, collaborators shipped samples in one of three forms: frozen whole blood, isolated PBMCs, or DNA extracted from either of those sample types. The specimen was peripheral blood. The chain is encoded by TRBV6-5 joined to TRBJ1-1; the D gene cannot be resolved reliably. The TCR sequence derives from a woman between 45 and 65 years old with active or convalescent COVID-19. The encoded CDR3 is CASSPTVNTEAFF. In nucleotides, the sequence is TGTGCCAGCAGTCCAACAGTGAACACTGAAGCTTTCTTT.